The clone carrying this TCR beta chain was counted only a few times. Its antigen is unknown. In germline, CDR1 is SQVTM, CDR2 ANQGSEA. V gave up 5 bases and J gave up 5 bases; unmatched junction bases: 3. The CDR3 extends over 13 amino acids. RNA, once extracted, was reverse transcribed into cDNA for use as the sequencing template. Libraries were prepared by immunoSEQ multiplex PCR; TCRdb keeps only in-frame clonotypes and omits some of them. The sample has fewer than 150,000 clones; about three fifths are singletons. The sample originates from a study of CD8+ T cells in alopecia areata. Study findings and constraints: In scalp, tofacitinib significantly decreased clonality and expanded CD8+ clones among the top 100. Numerous expanded lesional clones remained in scalp and blood during tofacitinib.

Treatment here: oral pan-JAK inhibitor, 5-10 mg twice daily. Collected material from alopecia areata patients comprised lesional scalp punch biopsies and peripheral blood. The chain combines TRBV29-1 with TRBJ2-1; 10 positions agree with TRBD2. This receptor was obtained from a human donor with alopecia areata. The material sequenced was CD8+ T cells sorted from blood, taken at week 4, from a patient treated with tofacitinib. The CDR3 region has the DNA TGCAGCGTTTCCCTAGCGGGGGACAATGAGCAGTTCTTC. It translates to CSVSLAGDNEQFF.